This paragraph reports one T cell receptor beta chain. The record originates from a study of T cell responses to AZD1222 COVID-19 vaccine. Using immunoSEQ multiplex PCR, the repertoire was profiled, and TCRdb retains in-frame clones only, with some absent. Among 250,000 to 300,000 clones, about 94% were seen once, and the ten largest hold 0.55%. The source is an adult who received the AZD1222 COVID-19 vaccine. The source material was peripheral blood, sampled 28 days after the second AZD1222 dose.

The DNA of the CDR3 is TGTGCCAGTACCATACGGACAGGACTAAATTCACCCCTCCACTTT. This translates into CASTIRTGLNSPLHF. The chain couples TRBV19 to TRBJ1-6, with 7 positions matching TRBD1. With V trimmed by 7 bases and J by 7 bases, 10 bases remained unmatched. This CDR3 contains 15 residues. Germline-derived CDR1 and CDR2 are LNHDA and SQIVND (reference sequence).